These 32 T cell receptor beta chains were all obtained from the same sample, sequenced in a study of blood T cell repertoires in COVID-19. Here immunoSEQ multiplex PCR was the method, and the copy in TCRdb shows in-frame clones only, minus some. The repertoire has 300,000 to 500,000 clones, roughly 88% of them found once; the top ten carry roughly 0.97%. The sequencing sample was made of PBMCs or T cells enriched from blood (not recorded which). The origin of the receptors is a young woman with acute COVID-19.

This clone has a handful of counts. This rearrangement joins TRBV2 to TRBJ1-1; no definite D call. V was shortened by 7 bases and J by 0 bases, with 9 bases between the two germline ends. The CDR3 spans 13 residues. From germline, CDR1 is SNHLY and CDR2 FYNNEI. CDR3 protein: CASKPAVNTEAFF. The DNA of the CDR3 is TGTGCCAGCAAACCAGCGGTGAACACTGAAGCTTTCTTT.

The chain couples TRBV12-3 or TRBV12-4 to TRBJ2-1; 8 bases are a match to TRBD2. This CDR3 is built from 12 residues. V dropped 5 bases and J dropped 8; count of bases not matched to a gene: 2. In DNA, the CDR3 is TGTGCCAGCAGTAATAGCGGGGATGAGCAGTTCTTC. Translation: CASSNSGDEQFF.

For this clone: The same CDR3 can be traced to other DNA sequences in this sample. The chain carries TRBV5-1 and TRBJ1-4; 8 bases align to TRBD1. The V gene end was trimmed by 0 bases and the J gene end by 7 bases; junction bases not matched to a gene: 5. Looked up from germline, CDR1 is SGHRS and CDR2 is YFSETQ. The CDR3 has 15 residues. The CDR3 sequence is CASSLGGQGGEKLFF. In DNA, the CDR3 is TGCGCCAGCAGCTTGGGCGGACAGGGTGGTGAAAAACTGTTTTTT.

The chain is built from TRBV7-2 and TRBJ1-1; TRBD1 might be the D (6 bases). In germline, CDR1 is SGHTA, CDR2 FQGNSA. Deletions cut 5 bases from V and 3 bases from J, with 16 bases between. This CDR3 is built from 15 residues. The CDR3 nucleotides are TGTGCCAGCAGCCGCAGCAGGGGCTCGCACACTGAAGCTTTCTTT. Amino acids: CASSRSRGSHTEAFF. Variable domain in full (rest from reference TRBV7-2 and TRBJ1-1): GAGVSQSPSNKVTEKGKDVELRCDPISGHTALYWYRQSLGQGLEFLIYFQGNSAPDKSGLPSDRFSAERTGGSVSTLTIQRTQQEDSAVYLCASSRSRGSHTEAFFGQGTRLTVV.

Regarding this clone: At one end, the junction sequence differs from germline, possibly due to a read error. This sequence joins TRBV12-3 or TRBV12-4 and TRBJ2-7; D possibly corresponds to TRBD2 (5 bases). CDR3 length: 12 residues. The CDR3 DNA is TGTGCCAGCAGTTTAGCGTATTATCCAGCGGCCTTC. Its protein product is CASSLAYYPAAF.

The V and J genes are TRBV7-9 and TRBJ1-6, with 7 bases aligning to TRBD1. Germline V CDR1 and CDR2: SEHNR, FQNEAQ (reference sequence). The CDR3 totals 14 residues. V trimming: 5 bases; J trimming: 8 bases; junction bases outside the gene matches: 6. For the CDR3, the DNA is TGTGCCAGCAGCGGAAGGGGGCTTGATTCACCCCTCCACTTT. Translation: CASSGRGLDSPLHF.

The chain carries TRBV9 and TRBJ2-5, with 8 bases that match TRBD2. Germline V gives CDR1 SGDLS, CDR2 YYNGEE. The CDR3 covers 14 residues. J lost 6 bases, V lost 0 bases, and 4 bases had no gene match. The CDR3 protein is CASSVAGGPQTQYF. CDR3 sequence (DNA): TGTGCCAGCAGCGTAGCGGGGGGGCCCCAGACCCAGTACTTC.

To note about this clone: Other DNA sequences of this sample code for an identical CDR3. The rearrangement joins TRBV28 to TRBJ2-3; perhaps TRBD2 as D (7 bases). This CDR3 has 14 amino acids. The ends were cut back, 2 bases at V and 3 bases at J, with 9 bases in the middle. Germline CDR1 and CDR2: MDHEN and SYDVKM. The CDR3 DNA reads TGTGCCAGCAGTTTAAGGGGGGGGACAGATACGCAGTATTTT. Translated: CASSLRGGTDTQYF.

V and J are TRBV4-1 and TRBJ2-7, with 9 bases matching TRBD1. Germline-derived CDR1 and CDR2 are MGHRA and YSYEKL. This CDR3 has 16 amino acids. V shed 3 bases, J shed 3 bases, and the junction held 9 bases outside the gene matches. CDR3 region: CASSQVTGGSVYEQYF. In nucleotides, the CDR3 is TGCGCCAGCAGCCAGGTAACAGGGGGCTCGGTCTACGAGCAGTACTTC.

The chain combines TRBV6-4 with TRBJ1-2; D might be TRBD1 (5 bases). V was shortened by 5 bases and J by 7 bases, with 14 bases between the two germline ends. The CDR3 loop spans 13 amino acids. Germline CDR1 is MRHNA and CDR2 is SNTAGT. In nucleotides, the CDR3 is TGTGCCAGCAGTTCGGGCCGGGGGGTTGGCTACACCTTC. Translating it yields CASSSGRGVGYTF.

V gene TRBV6-2 or TRBV6-3 combines with J gene TRBJ1-2, with 7 bases matching TRBD1. Losses at the gene ends were 2 bases for V and 6 bases for J; bases not matched to a gene: 6. The CDR3 loop spans 14 amino acids. The germline gives CDR1 MNHEY, CDR2 SVGEGT. The CDR3 DNA sequence: TGTGCCAGCAGTTACATCAGGGGGGCAAATGGCTACACCTTC. Its protein product is CASSYIRGANGYTF.

The chain employs TRBV27 and TRBJ2-7; 8 nucleotides agree with TRBD1. V lost 4 bases and J lost 3; bases outside the gene matches: 8. Per the germline V gene, CDR1 is MNHEY and CDR2 is SMNVEV (reference sequence). This CDR3 spans 15 amino acids. The CDR3, as DNA: TGTGCCAGCAGTTCCCCAAAAGGACAGGGCTACGAGCAGTACTTC. It specifies CASSSPKGQGYEQYF.

This chain uses TRBV7-9 with TRBJ2-1; maybe TRBD1 (6 bases). The germline V gene has CDR1 SEHNR and CDR2 FQNEAQ (reference sequence). Deletions cut 5 bases from V and 7 bases from J, with 9 bases between. The CDR3 consists of 12 residues. The CDR3 sequence: CASSNQGNEQFF. In nucleotides, the CDR3 is TGTGCCAGCAGCAACCAGGGGAATGAGCAGTTCTTC.

V and J are TRBV7-3 and TRBJ2-4; D not resolved. The CDR3 extends over 14 amino acids. Per the germline V gene, CDR1 is SGHTA and CDR2 is FQGTGA. The V end was cut by 5 bases, the J end by 8 bases, with 16 bases between. For the CDR3, the DNA is TGTGCCAGCAGCCCCCAAGCAAGCGCGGACATTCAGTACTTC. Protein: CASSPQASADIQYF.

The rearrangement joins TRBV5-1 to TRBJ1-2, with 7 nucleotides matching TRBD1. J lost 7 bases, V lost 1 base, and 7 bases had no gene match. The CDR3 is made up of 14 amino acids. The germline CDR1 and CDR2 sequences are SGHRS and YFSETQ. The CDR3 here is CASSLLQGTGGYTF. The DNA for the CDR3 is TGCGCCAGCAGCTTGTTACAGGGGACGGGTGGCTACACCTTC.

This clone has only one observation. The rearrangement links TRBV18 to TRBJ1-1; TRBD1 is a possible D gene (5 bases). CDR1 is KGHSH, CDR2 LQKENI, per germline. Trimming cost V 2 bases and J 7 bases, with 8 bases left between them. This CDR3 region has 12 residues. In DNA, the CDR3 is TGTGCCAGCTCACCAGGGGCAGGTGAAGCTTTCTTT. It yields the protein CASSPGAGEAFF.

The CDR3 DNA follows: TGTGCCAGCAGCTTCTGGTGGCAGGTAAACGATGAGCAGTTCTTC. Amino acid sequence: CASSFWWQVNDEQFF. This chain joins TRBV5-6 and TRBJ2-1, with D uncertain. The CDR3 sequence is 15 residues long. CDR1 is SGHDT, CDR2 YYEEEE, per germline. V dropped 2 bases and J dropped 8 bases, with 17 bases sitting between them.

In the case of this clone: The same CDR3 is also encoded by other DNA sequences in this sample. The chain couples TRBV7-9 to TRBJ2-2, with 8 bases lining up with TRBD1. Germline V gene sequence: CDR1 SEHNR, CDR2 FQNEAQ (reference sequence). The junction had 5 bases not matched to a gene; V was cut back by 6 bases and J by 5 bases. This CDR3 region has 14 residues. The DNA of the CDR3 is TGTGCCAGCAGTTTGGACAGGGCTACCGGGGAGCTGTTTTTT. It translates to CASSLDRATGELFF. The full variable domain, rest sourced from reference TRBV7-9 and TRBJ2-2, is DTGVSQNPRHKITKRGQNVTFRCDPISEHNRLYWYRQTLGQGPEFLTYFQNEAQLEKSRLLSDRFSAERPKGSFSTLEIQRTEQGDSAMYLCASSLDRATGELFFGEGSRLTVL.

The CDR3 region is CATSVARRDTQYF. The CDR3 DNA reads as TGTGCCACCAGTGTAGCTCGGAGGGATACGCAGTATTTT. This chain links TRBV24-1 with TRBJ2-3, with D tentatively TRBD2 (5 bases). This CDR3 contains 13 residues. V was trimmed by 5 bases and J by 6 bases, leaving 11 bases between them. The germline gives CDR1 KGHDR, CDR2 SFDVKD.

This chain uses TRBV30 with TRBJ1-5; D is undetermined. The germline CDR1 and CDR2 sequences are GTSNPN and SVGIG (reference sequence). The CDR3 has 13 residues. Between the trimmed V and J ends, which lost 2 bases and 7 bases, there was a span of 12 bases. The CDR3 here is CAWSPSTVQPQHF. CDR3 nucleotide sequence: TGTGCCTGGAGTCCCTCTACTGTGCAGCCCCAGCATTTT.

This clone was counted between two and nine times. The rearrangement links TRBV3-1 (or the pseudogene TRBV3-2) to TRBJ1-2; D may be TRBD1 (5 bases). There are 16 residues in the CDR3. Trimming took 0 bases from V and 8 from J, leaving 19 bases between them. CDR1 is LGHDT, CDR2 YNNKEL, per germline (reference sequence). This CDR3 is CASSQEVAGGSFGYTF. Here the CDR3 DNA reads TGTGCCAGCAGCCAAGAGGTTGCGGGGGGATCGTTCGGCTACACCTTC.

This chain uses TRBV12-3 or TRBV12-4 with TRBJ2-2; no reliable D call. The V gene lost 2 bases and the J gene lost 4 bases, with 5 bases spanning the gap. This CDR3 is 13 amino acids long. The DNA of the CDR3 is TGTGCCAGCAGTTTACAGGTCACCGGGGAGCTGTTTTTT. This gives the protein CASSLQVTGELFF.

V usage is TRBV7-2 and J usage is TRBJ1-4, with 7 bases that match TRBD1. CDR1 and CDR2 from the germline V gene are SGHTA and FQGNSA. This CDR3 contains 16 residues. V was clipped by 5 bases and J by 2 bases; unmatched bases: 8. The CDR3 nucleotides read TGTGCCAGCAGCACCAGACAGGGAGCGACTAATGAAAAACTGTTTTTT. It encodes CASSTRQGATNEKLFF.

This clone has just one count. The chain recombines TRBV7-3 with TRBJ2-3; TRBD2 matches 9 bases. The CDR3 consists of 15 residues. Germline V lookup: CDR1 SGHTA, CDR2 FQGTGA. The V segment lost 1 base and the J segment 2 bases; nucleotides outside the gene matches: 1. CDR3: CASSLSGGDTDTQYF. The CDR3 nucleotides read TGTGCCAGCAGCTTAAGCGGGGGGGACACAGATACGCAGTATTTT.

This clone was detected only a few times. The chain couples TRBV9 to TRBJ2-7; no clear D gene. This CDR3 region has 14 residues. Germline assignment: CDR1 SGDLS and CDR2 YYNGEE. V gave up 3 bases and J gave up 2 bases, with 12 bases separating them. The CDR3 bases are TGTGCCAGCAGCGAGCTGCGGATTCCCTACGAGCAGTACTTC. Its translation: CASSELRIPYEQYF.

This sequence joins TRBV21-1 and TRBJ1-5; TRBD1 is the table's D call, not checked against the DNA. TRBV21-1 is designated a pseudogene. CDR3 length: 15 amino acids. The CDR3: CASSKDPRGDQPQHF. CDR3 sequence (DNA): TGTGCCAGCAGCAAAGATCCCAGGGGGGATCAGCCCCAGCATTTT.

V and J are TRBV7-2 and TRBJ2-1, with 7 bases that match TRBD2. The CDR3 length is 15 residues. Unmatched junction bases numbered 17, after V lost 7 bases and J lost 11 bases. The germline gives CDR1 SGHTA, CDR2 FQGNSA. The CDR3 DNA sequence: TGTGCCAGCACCCATGGGAGGGGACCCTGGACGAAGCAGTTCTTC. It codes for CASTHGRGPWTKQFF.

The V call is TRBV5-6, the J call TRBJ1-4; TRBD1 might be the D (5 bases). The CDR3 consists of 17 residues. The germline V gene has CDR1 SGHDT and CDR2 YYEEEE. Trimming stripped 1 base from V and 0 bases from J, with 13 bases between. CDR3 sequence (DNA): TGTGCCAGCAGCTTGATTGGGGCACTCACAACTAATGAAAAACTGTTTTTT. Its translation is CASSLIGALTTNEKLFF.

The chain recombines TRBV4-1 with TRBJ1-1; 9 bases match TRBD1. CDR1 is MGHRA and CDR2 is YSYEKL in the germline V gene. Trimming removed 3 bases from V and 1 base from J; junction bases left unmatched: 9. The CDR3 is 17 amino acids. The chain's CDR3 is CASSQSGTGKGNTEAFF. The CDR3 region has the DNA TGCGCCAGCAGCCAGTCCGGGACAGGGAAGGGGAACACTGAAGCTTTCTTT.

The J gene is TRBJ2-3, the V gene TRBV27, with 8 bases matching TRBD1. CDR3 length: 13 residues. J gave up 8 bases and V 6 bases, and 7 bases lay outside the gene matches. Germline CDR1 MNHEY, CDR2 SMNVEV (reference sequence). The CDR3 region is CASRLTGGFTQYF. The CDR3 nucleotides are TGTGCCAGCAGGTTAACAGGGGGGTTTACGCAGTATTTT.

The chain employs TRBV6-5 and TRBJ2-2; 7 bases are shared with TRBD2. V lost 8 bases, J lost 5 bases, and 8 bases stayed unmatched. This CDR3 has 14 residues. The germline gives CDR1 MNHEY, CDR2 SVGAGI. The CDR3 protein is CASGRAGWTGELFF. Written as DNA, the CDR3 is TGTGCCAGCGGGAGGGCAGGGTGGACCGGGGAGCTGTTTTTT.

The chain uses TRBV7-9 and TRBJ2-3; TRBD2 might be the D (6 bases). The CDR3 contains 16 residues. CDR1 SEHNR and CDR2 FQNEAQ come from the germline V gene (reference sequence). The germline V and J ends were trimmed by 4 bases and 2 bases, with 16 bases remaining between them. CDR3 amino acids: CASSSGLSLITDTQYF. CDR3 coding DNA: TGTGCCAGCAGCTCGGGACTTTCACTTATCACAGATACGCAGTATTTT.